One TCR beta chain is described in this entry. What it recognizes is unknown. The CDR3 covers 15 residues. Germline lookup yields CDR1 DFQATT and CDR2 SNEGSKA (reference sequence). Total RNA was isolated from whole blood without T cell sorting. This record belongs to a study of monozygotic twins with inflammatory bowel disease. Study-level findings and limits: Concordant and discordant twins showed no difference in repertoire similarity, possibly from limited power. Especially with disease activity, IBD patients had fewer clonotypes in common with others than healthy twins did.

For every sample, eight separate reactions were used to make cDNA. After re-calling the 5' RACE reads, TCRdb lists one entry per CDR3 protein, DNA absent. This listing includes some 83,000 distinct CDR3 sequences. Material for sequencing was blood. This sequence was found in a human donor with ulcerative colitis or Crohn's disease, or a healthy co-twin of an affected twin (not recorded which). The V gene is TRBV20-1, the J gene TRBJ2-3; there is no DNA to check the TCRdb D call of TRBD1. CDR3 loop: CSASPMTGGADTQYF.